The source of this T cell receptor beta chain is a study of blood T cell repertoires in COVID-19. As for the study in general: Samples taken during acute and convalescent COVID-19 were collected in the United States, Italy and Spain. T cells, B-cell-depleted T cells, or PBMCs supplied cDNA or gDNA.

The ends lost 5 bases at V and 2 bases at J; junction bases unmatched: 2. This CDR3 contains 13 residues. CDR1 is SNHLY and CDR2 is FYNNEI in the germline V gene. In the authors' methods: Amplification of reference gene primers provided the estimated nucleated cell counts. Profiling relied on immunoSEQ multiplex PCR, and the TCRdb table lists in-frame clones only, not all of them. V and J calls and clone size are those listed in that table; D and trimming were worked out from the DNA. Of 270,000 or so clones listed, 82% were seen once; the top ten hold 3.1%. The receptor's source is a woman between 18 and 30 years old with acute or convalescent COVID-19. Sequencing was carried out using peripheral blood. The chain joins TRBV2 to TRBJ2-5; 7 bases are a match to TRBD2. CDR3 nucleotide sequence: TGTGCCAGCAGTATCGGGGGGCAAGAGACCCAGTACTTC. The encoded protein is CASSIGGQETQYF.